Listed below are T cell receptor beta chains from one sample, sequenced in a study of shared clonotypes between healthy human individuals. Profiling relied on immunoSEQ multiplex PCR, and the TCRdb table lists in-frame clones only, not all of them. The table includes 2,100,000 or so clones, approximately 96% detected once. Source material: naive CD4+ T cells sorted from blood. These TCRs come from a man between 18 and 35 years old in good health. The CDR3 runs from the conserved cysteine through the conserved F or W. A D gene is named only where the DNA matches it firmly. Clone size is not always given. Where it is, it says once, few, many or a class for expanded clones.

size	V	D	J	CDR3	DNA
-	TRBV7-9	-	TRBJ1-1	CASSPRLGIGEAFF	TGTGCCAGCAGCCCCCGACTGGGGATCGGTGAAGCTTTCTTT
-	TRBV29-1	-	TRBJ1-1	CSAQVSTEAFF	TGCAGCGCACAGGTTAGCACTGAAGCTTTCTTT
-	TRBV10-2	-	TRBJ1-1	CASSATGMNTEAFF	TGCGCCAGCAGTGCGACAGGAATGAACACTGAAGCTTTCTTT
-	TRBV29-1	TRBD1	TRBJ1-6	CSVVPSMGQESFDGSPLHF	TGCAGCGTTGTTCCCTCCATGGGACAGGAAAGTTTTGATGGTTCACCCCTCCACTTT
-	TRBV6-1	-	TRBJ1-5	CASSPMEGSDQPQHF	TGTGCCAGCAGCCCCATGGAAGGGTCGGATCAGCCCCAGCATTTT
-	TRBV6-1	TRBD2	TRBJ2-7	CASRVGLALYEQYF	TGTGCCAGCAGGGTGGGACTAGCCCTCTACGAGCAGTACTTC
-	TRBV7-9	-	TRBJ2-2	CASGARTAANTGELFF	TGTGCCAGCGGGGCCCGGACCGCTGCGAACACCGGGGAGCTGTTTTTT
-	TRBV7-3	-	TRBJ2-2	CASRVGRSTGELFF	TGTGCCAGCAGGGTGGGACGCTCCACCGGGGAGCTGTTTTTT
-	TRBV12-5	-	TRBJ1-5	CASGLAPNQPQHF	TGTGCTAGTGGTTTGGCCCCCAATCAGCCCCAGCATTTT
-	TRBV20-1	-	TRBJ1-2	CSASGPYGYTF	TGCAGTGCTAGCGGCCCCTATGGCTACACCTTC
once	TRBV29-1	-	TRBJ1-2	CSGVTLLGYGYTF	TGCAGCGGGGTGACCCTTCTTGGCTATGGCTACACCTTC
-	TRBV28	-	TRBJ1-6	CASTAESSYNSPLHF	TGTGCCAGCACCGCCGAGAGCTCCTATAATTCACCCCTCCACTTT
-	TRBV10-1	TRBD1	TRBJ2-3	CASSESQGATDTQYF	TGCGCCAGCAGTGAGTCGCAGGGGGCAACAGATACGCAGTATTTT
-	TRBV7-6	TRBD2	TRBJ2-7	CASSSKLAGGVYEQYF	TGTGCCAGCAGCTCCAAACTGGCGGGGGGCGTCTACGAGCAGTACTTC
once	TRBV30	-	TRBJ1-6	CAWSELTAASSYNSPLHF	TGTGCCTGGAGTGAATTGACAGCAGCGAGCTCCTATAATTCACCCCTCCACTTT
-	TRBV11-3	-	TRBJ2-1	CASSLNRNNEQFF	TGTGCCAGCAGCTTGAATAGGAACAATGAGCAGTTCTTC
-	TRBV18	-	TRBJ2-7	CASSPPQGTEQYF	TGTGCCAGCTCACCACCTCAGGGAACCGAGCAGTACTTC
-	TRBV10-3	-	TRBJ2-7	CAISDQVGNEQYF	TGTGCCATCAGTGATCAGGTAGGGAACGAGCAGTACTTC
-	TRBV11-2	TRBD1	TRBJ1-5	CASRDRVGQPQHF	TGTGCCAGCAGGGACAGGGTGGGTCAGCCCCAGCATTTT
-	TRBV11-2	-	TRBJ2-7	CASSSGTRNEQYF	TGTGCCAGCAGCTCAGGGACTCGGAACGAGCAGTACTTC
-	TRBV7-2	TRBD1	TRBJ2-7	CASSPGTGAYEQYF	TGTGCCAGCAGCCCTGGGACAGGGGCCTACGAGCAGTACTTC
-	TRBV6-4	TRBD1	TRBJ1-2	CASSDYPGQNYGYTF	TGTGCCAGCAGTGACTACCCGGGACAGAACTATGGCTACACCTTC
-	TRBV6-1	TRBD1	TRBJ2-7	CASSGGQGLLYEQYF	TGTGCCAGCAGTGGAGGACAGGGATTGCTCTACGAGCAGTACTTC
-	TRBV10-3	TRBD1	TRBJ2-7	CAIRGGMGQGSYEQYF	TGTGCCATCAGGGGGGGAATGGGACAGGGTTCCTACGAGCAGTACTTC
-	TRBV7-9	-	TRBJ1-6	CAGSGGDLSPLHF	TGTGCCGGAAGCGGGGGAGACCTCTCGCCCCTCCACTTT
-	TRBV19	TRBD1	TRBJ2-3	CASSLQGANTDTQYF	TGTGCCAGTAGTTTACAGGGGGCGAACACAGATACGCAGTATTTT
once	TRBV5-1	TRBD2	TRBJ2-3	CASSLQDGGADTQYF	TGCGCCAGCAGCTTGCAGGATGGGGGGGCAGATACGCAGTATTTT
-	TRBV7-2	-	TRBJ2-6	CASSRPPGAGANVLTF	TGTGCCAGCAGCCGACCACCGGGTGCTGGGGCCAACGTCCTGACTTTC
-	TRBV5-4	-	TRBJ2-5	CASTLGFQETQYF	TGTGCCAGCACCCTCGGGTTCCAAGAGACCCAGTACTTC
-	TRBV7-8	-	TRBJ1-2	CASSLGIPESKGGYTF	TGTGCCAGCAGCTTAGGAATTCCAGAGTCCAAAGGGGGCTACACCTTC
-	TRBV5-4	-	TRBJ2-1	CASSPASYNEQFF	TGTGCCAGCAGCCCGGCCTCCTACAATGAGCAGTTCTTC
once	TRBV6-5	TRBD2	TRBJ2-5	CASSLAGVQETQYF	TGTGCCAGCAGCTTAGCGGGGGTTCAAGAGACCCAGTACTTC
-	TRBV4-3	TRBD2	TRBJ2-1	CASSQEELAGNEQFF	TGCGCCAGCAGCCAAGAGGAACTAGCGGGCAATGAGCAGTTCTTC
-	TRBV7-9	-	TRBJ2-5	CASSPYLAAQETQYF	TGTGCCAGCAGTCCTTACTTAGCGGCCCAAGAGACCCAGTACTTC
-	TRBV10-3	-	TRBJ1-3	CAISAGPGNTIYF	TGTGCCATCAGCGCGGGGCCTGGAAACACCATATATTTT
-	TRBV19	-	TRBJ2-2	CASSIPRTGNTGELFF	TGTGCCAGTAGTATACCTCGGACGGGTAACACCGGGGAGCTGTTTTTT
-	TRBV19	TRBD1	TRBJ1-2	CASSSGQGACTF	TGTGCCAGTAGTTCGGGACAGGGGGCTTGCACCTTC
-	TRBV30	-	TRBJ1-5	CAWSVGMGASNQPQHF	TGTGCCTGGAGTGTAGGCATGGGAGCGAGCAATCAGCCCCAGCATTTT
-	TRBV18	-	TRBJ2-7	CASSPLRGGEQYF	TGTGCCAGCTCACCCCTCAGGGGAGGCGAGCAGTACTTC
-	TRBV4-2	-	TRBJ2-7	CASSPGDASPIHEQYF	TGTGCCAGCAGCCCGGGGGATGCATCCCCGATCCACGAGCAGTACTTC
-	TRBV7-2	-	TRBJ2-1	CASSPRPAGEQFF	TGTGCCAGCAGCCCCCGCCCCGCTGGTGAGCAGTTCTTC
-	TRBV6-1	TRBD1	TRBJ2-7	CASREDRGVYEQYF	TGTGCCAGCAGGGAGGACAGGGGGGTCTACGAGCAGTACTTC
-	TRBV5-1	-	TRBJ2-4	CASSLAGEDIQYF	TGCGCCAGCAGCTTGGCCGGGGAAGACATTCAGTACTTC
-	TRBV28	TRBD2	TRBJ2-5	CASRSAGMEETQYF	TGTGCCAGCAGATCAGCGGGGATGGAGGAGACCCAGTACTTC
-	TRBV7-2	-	TRBJ2-2	CASSQYRAWPNTGELFF	TGTGCCAGCAGCCAGTACAGGGCATGGCCGAACACCGGGGAGCTGTTTTTT
-	TRBV6-5	TRBD2	TRBJ2-7	CASGWGGYEQYF	TGTGCCAGCGGATGGGGGGGCTACGAGCAGTACTTC
-	TRBV19	TRBD2	TRBJ2-2	CASREREIETGELFF	TGTGCCAGTAGAGAGCGGGAGATAGAGACCGGGGAGCTGTTTTTT
-	TRBV7-6	TRBD1	TRBJ1-4	CASSPGQGLGDEKLFF	TGTGCCAGCAGCCCTGGACAGGGGTTGGGGGATGAAAAACTGTTTTTT
-	TRBV9	TRBD1	TRBJ2-2	CASSPGTVDTGELFF	TGTGCCAGCAGTCCCGGGACAGTAGACACCGGGGAGCTGTTTTTT
-	TRBV7-2	TRBD1	TRBJ2-5	CASSTDRGRVQETQYF	TGTGCCAGCAGCACGGACAGGGGGAGGGTCCAAGAGACCCAGTACTTC
-	TRBV15	TRBD1	TRBJ2-7	CATSSDRGHYEQYF	TGTGCCACCAGCAGCGACAGGGGGCACTACGAGCAGTACTTC
-	TRBV7-2	-	TRBJ2-3	CASGTGTDTQYF	TGTGCCAGCGGGACGGGCACAGATACGCAGTATTTT
once	TRBV10-3	TRBD1	TRBJ1-1	CAISRTGDGTEAFF	TGTGCCATCAGTCGGACAGGGGACGGCACTGAAGCTTTCTTT
-	TRBV4-1	-	TRBJ2-1	CASSQVLMNEQFF	TGCGCCAGCAGCCAAGTACTAATGAATGAGCAGTTCTTC
-	TRBV6-1	-	TRBJ2-7	CASSEGDPLYPLEQYF	TGTGCCAGCAGTGAGGGCGACCCGCTATACCCCTTGGAGCAGTACTTC
once	TRBV28	TRBD2	TRBJ2-1	CASFASGGLSSYNEQFF	TGTGCCAGCTTTGCTAGCGGGGGCCTGAGCTCCTACAATGAGCAGTTCTTC
-	TRBV4-1	-	TRBJ2-5	CASSQADVGAGSQETQYF	TGCGCCAGCAGCCAAGCAGATGTTGGGGCAGGAAGCCAAGAGACCCAGTACTTC